Listed here is a single TCR beta chain. Its antigen is undetermined. The CDR3 consists of 18 residues. The ends were cut back, 1 base at V and 0 bases at J, with 15 bases in the middle. CDR1 and CDR2 (germline): SGHDN, FVKESK. The data were obtained in a study of cytomegalovirus exposure and HLA in healthy donors. About the study: Across 350 to 400 genotyped donors, approximately 80% landed in the Caucasian-associated ancestry cluster.

The PCR ran on 60 Vbeta and 13 Jbeta primers. The assay was immunoSEQ multiplex PCR, and TCRdb's table has in-frame clones only and misses some. The sample data list some 150,000 clones. General observations from the study: Some V segments (TRBV6-2 and TRBV6-3 among them) were excluded as indistinguishable. Some TCR beta chains (roughly 150 of them) were listed as cytomegalovirus-associated. As a later analysis showed, a missense DCLRE1C variant was linked to trimming of TCR beta V- and J-genes.

The clonotype was recovered from a woman aged 18-35 years in good health and CMV-seronegative. Sequenced material: PBMCs. V and J are TRBV14 and TRBJ1-4; tentatively, D is TRBD1 (6 bases). CDR3 region: CASSQGGTSDATNEKLFF. The CDR3 DNA reads TGTGCCAGCAGCCAAGGTGGGACATCGGATGCAACTAATGAAAAACTGTTTTTT.